This T cell receptor beta chain was observed in a study of CD8 T cells in ankylosing spondylitis. Study results and caveats: Reactive arthritis synovial fluid and blood were previously reported to contain some motif variants. Researchers reportedly found disease-linked clones significantly enriched in matched ankylosing spondylitis synovial fluid. Seemingly distinctive of ankylosing spondylitis blood was a TCR beta motif formed by eight highly homologous variants.

Details on this clonotype: What it recognizes is unknown.

As the method for making TCR beta libraries, quantitative 5'-RACE with molecular barcodes was used. One entry per CDR3 protein results from TCRdb running MiXCR on the 5' RACE reads. The sample carries approximately 290,000 distinct CDR3 sequences, around 21% recorded once. The CDR3 has 14 residues. Germline V gene data show CDR1 as SQVTM and CDR2 as ANQGSEA. V lost 4 bases to trimming and J lost 0 bases, with 11 bases between them. The source is a female donor with ankylosing spondylitis or in good health (not recorded which). Sequencing was performed on blood, either unsorted or a sorted T cell fraction (not recorded which). The chain carries TRBV29-1 and TRBJ2-3; D ambiguous. CDR3 in amino acids: CSVVGRFSTDTQYF. CDR3 coding DNA: TGCAGCGTTGTCGGCAGATTTAGCACAGATACGCAGTATTTT.